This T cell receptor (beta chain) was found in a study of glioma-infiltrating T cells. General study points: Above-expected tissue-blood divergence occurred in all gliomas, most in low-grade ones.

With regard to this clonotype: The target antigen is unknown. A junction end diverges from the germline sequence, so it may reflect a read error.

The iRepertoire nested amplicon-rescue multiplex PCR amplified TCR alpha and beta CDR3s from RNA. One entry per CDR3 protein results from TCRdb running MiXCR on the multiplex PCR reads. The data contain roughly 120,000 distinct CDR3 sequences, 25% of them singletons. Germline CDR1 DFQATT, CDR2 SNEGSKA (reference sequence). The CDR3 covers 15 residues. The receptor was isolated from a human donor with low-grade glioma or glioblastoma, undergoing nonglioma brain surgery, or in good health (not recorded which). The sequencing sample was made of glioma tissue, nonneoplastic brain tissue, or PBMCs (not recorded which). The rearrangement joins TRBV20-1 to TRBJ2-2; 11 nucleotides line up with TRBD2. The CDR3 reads CSAREGTSGTGGLFF. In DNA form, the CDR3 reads TGCAGTGCTAGAGAGGGGACTAGCGGAACCGGGGGGCTGTTTTTT.